The T cell receptor (beta chain) described here comes from a study of blood T cell repertoires in COVID-19. Sequencing was performed with immunoSEQ multiplex PCR; in TCRdb, only in-frame clones are kept and a portion is missing. Of about 150,000 clones listed, 75% to 95% were seen once; the top ten hold approximately 0.59%. This clone turned up a few times. The CDR3 runs 13 residues. In germline, CDR1 is SGHRS, CDR2 YFSETQ. Trimming cost V 4 bases and J 7 bases, with 14 bases left between them. The chain is built from TRBV5-1 and TRBJ1-2; unclear D gene. The source material was peripheral blood. The TCR comes from a man in his fifties or sixties with acute or convalescent COVID-19. The CDR3 reads CASSPGITGGYTF. CDR3 in DNA: TGCGCCAGCAGCCCCGGTATAACGGGTGGCTACACCTTC.